This TCR beta chain was retrieved from a study of blood T cell repertoires in COVID-19 (dated by TCRdb to the early 2020s). With regard to the full study: Collaborator samples came from the United States, Italy and Spain and covered acute and convalescent phases of COVID-19. Deeply sampled blood TCRbeta repertoires from subjects exposed to, actively infected with, or recovered from COVID-19 were included in the dataset. A de-identified subject ID, COVID-19 status, age in years and sex were almost always included in the sample metadata. The material from the prospective study consisted of cDNA or gDNA derived from T cells, B-cell-depleted T cells, or PBMCs. Samples were obtained from the ongoing ImmuneRACE study (first 160 participants) and from about 1,300 subjects provided by 6 global collaborators. Where available, HLA class I and class II types were obtained from metadata supplied by the sample provider rather than from assay-based typing. The repertoires were released in a freely available public database intended as a resource for research on the immune response to SARS-CoV-2.

Enrolling through a virtual design, the prospective study's participants ranged in age from roughly 18 to 100 years and lived across roughly 24 United States geographic areas. To assign participants to cohorts, the prospective study relied on clinical history that participants themselves reported in a screening survey and a study questionnaire. Exposed participants had been in contact, within 2 weeks of entering the study, with a person who had a PCR-confirmed or clinician-diagnosed case of COVID-19. Mobile phlebotomists in the prospective study collected whole blood, serum and a nasopharyngeal or oropharyngeal swab from every participant. Additional blood draws and questionnaires over an approximately two-month period could optionally be provided by prospective study participants. Before DNA extraction, prospective study blood samples were shipped either frozen or at room temperature. Paper-wide results and their limitations: How much clinical and demographic metadata was included differed by source and by participant, and the metadata was provided uncurated.

TCRbeta CDR3 regions were amplified from genomic DNA using the immunoSEQ Assay, a bias-controlled multiplex PCR. Regarding the original processing steps: Nucleated cell counts per sample were estimated from amplification of reference gene primers within the assay. To quantify the absolute abundance of each unique TCRbeta CDR3 rearrangement, sequence reads were collapsed and filtered. For each sample, productive Simpson clonality was calculated by taking the square root of Simpson's diversity index across productive rearrangements. TCRdb's version of the immuneACCESS table is confined to in-frame rearrangements and falls short of the full clone set. An unresolved V gene accounts for under half of the shortfall where checked; the remainder is of unknown origin. The V and J calls and clone size were taken over from that table, and D and trimming were inferred from the DNA. This sample has about 320,000 clones in its table, and approximately 91% of those were observed once. The top ten hold 3.9% of the sample.

Worth noting for this clone: The target of this receptor is not known. Base qualities are not at hand, and no much larger clone is one base apart.

The TCR sequence derives from a woman aged 30 to 39 who had been exposed to COVID-19. The sample consisted of PBMCs or T cells enriched from blood (not recorded which).

The CDR3 protein sequence reads: CASSLWASGANEQYF. In nucleotide form, the sequence is TGTGCCAGCAGTTTATGGGCTAGCGGGGCCAACGAGCAGTACTTC. The chain joins TRBV27 to TRBJ2-7; 9 middle bases align to TRBD2. According to the germline V gene (reference sequence), CDR1 reads MNHEY and CDR2 reads SMNVEV. The V end gives up 1 base and the J end 5 bases, leaving 6 bases in the junction not matched to a gene. Reading from cysteine to phenylalanine, the CDR3 counts 15 amino acids. The read is trimmed to its CDR3 DNA, 45 bases read in frame from base 1.